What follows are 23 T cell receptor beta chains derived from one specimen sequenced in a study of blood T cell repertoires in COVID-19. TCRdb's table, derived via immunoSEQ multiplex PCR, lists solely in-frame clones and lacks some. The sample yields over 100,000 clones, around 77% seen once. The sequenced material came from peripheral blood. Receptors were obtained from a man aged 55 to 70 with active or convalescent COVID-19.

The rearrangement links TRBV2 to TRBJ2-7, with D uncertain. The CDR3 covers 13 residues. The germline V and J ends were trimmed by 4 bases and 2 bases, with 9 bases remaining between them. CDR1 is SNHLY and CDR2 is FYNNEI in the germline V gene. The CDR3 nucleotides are TGTGCCAGCAGTGCGGAGATTACCTACGAGCAGTACTTC. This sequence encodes CASSAEITYEQYF.

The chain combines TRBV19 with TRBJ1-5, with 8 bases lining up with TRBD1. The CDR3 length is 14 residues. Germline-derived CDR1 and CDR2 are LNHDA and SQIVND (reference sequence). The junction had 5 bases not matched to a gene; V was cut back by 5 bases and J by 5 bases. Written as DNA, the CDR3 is TGTGCCAGTAGTGGGGGACAGGACCATCAGCCCCAGCATTTT. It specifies CASSGGQDHQPQHF.

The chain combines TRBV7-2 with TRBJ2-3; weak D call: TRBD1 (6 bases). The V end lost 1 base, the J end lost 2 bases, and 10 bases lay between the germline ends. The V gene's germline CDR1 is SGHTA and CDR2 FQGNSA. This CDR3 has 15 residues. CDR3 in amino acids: CASSLGGQITDTQYF. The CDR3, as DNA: TGTGCCAGCAGCTTAGGGGGGCAGATCACAGATACGCAGTATTTT. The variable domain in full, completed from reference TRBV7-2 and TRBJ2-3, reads GAGVSQSPSNKVTEKGKDVELRCDPISGHTALYWYRQSLGQGLEFLIYFQGNSAPDKSGLPSDRFSAERTGGSVSTLTIQRTQQEDSAVYLCASSLGGQITDTQYFGPGTRLTVL.

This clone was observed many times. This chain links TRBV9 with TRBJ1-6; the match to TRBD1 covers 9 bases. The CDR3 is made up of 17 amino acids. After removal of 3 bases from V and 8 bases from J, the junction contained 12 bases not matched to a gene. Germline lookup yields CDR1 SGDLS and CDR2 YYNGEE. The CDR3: CASSGQDRGLSDSPLHF. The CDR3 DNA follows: TGTGCCAGCAGCGGTCAGGACAGGGGCCTTTCGGATTCACCCCTCCACTTT.

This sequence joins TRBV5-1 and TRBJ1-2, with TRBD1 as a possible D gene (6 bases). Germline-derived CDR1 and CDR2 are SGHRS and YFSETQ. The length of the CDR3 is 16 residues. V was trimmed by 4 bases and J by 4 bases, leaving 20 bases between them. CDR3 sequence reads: CASSRTTGWESYGYTF. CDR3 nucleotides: TGCGCCAGCAGCCGTACTACAGGGTGGGAATCCTATGGCTACACCTTC.

CDR3 DNA: TGTGCCAGCAGCTACGGGGGAAGTGGGGCCAACGTCCTGACTTTC. Amino acids: CASSYGGSGANVLTF. J is TRBJ2-6 and V is TRBV5-4; D might be TRBD2 (6 bases). CDR3 length: 15 residues. Germline CDR1 SGHNT, CDR2 YYREEE (reference sequence). Trimming left V 3 bases short and J 3 bases short, with 10 bases between. The full variable domain, completed using reference TRBV5-4 and TRBJ2-6, is ETGVTQSPTHLIKTRGQQVTLRCSSQSGHNTVSWYQQALGQGPQFIFQYYREEENGRGNFPPRFSGLQFPNYSSELNVNALELDDSALYLCASSYGGSGANVLTFGAGSRLTVL.

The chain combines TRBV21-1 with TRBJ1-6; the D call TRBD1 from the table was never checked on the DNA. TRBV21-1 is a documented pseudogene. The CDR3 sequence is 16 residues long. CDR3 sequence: CASSNYWDMASGPLHF. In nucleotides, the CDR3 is TGTGCCAGCAGCAATTATTGGGACATGGCGTCAGGGCCCCTCCACTTT.

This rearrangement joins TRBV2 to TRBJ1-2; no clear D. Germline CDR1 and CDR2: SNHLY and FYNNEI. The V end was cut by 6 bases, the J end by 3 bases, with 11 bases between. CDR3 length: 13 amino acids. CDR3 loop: CASSGNRDYGYTF. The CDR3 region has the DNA TGTGCCAGCAGCGGTAATCGGGACTATGGCTACACCTTC. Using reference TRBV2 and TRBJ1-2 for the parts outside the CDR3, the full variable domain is EPEVTQTPSHQVTQMGQEVILRCVPISNHLYFYWYRQILGQKVEFLVSFYNNEISEKSEIFDDQFSVERPDGSNFTLKIRSTKLEDSAMYFCASSGNRDYGYTFGSGTRLTVV.

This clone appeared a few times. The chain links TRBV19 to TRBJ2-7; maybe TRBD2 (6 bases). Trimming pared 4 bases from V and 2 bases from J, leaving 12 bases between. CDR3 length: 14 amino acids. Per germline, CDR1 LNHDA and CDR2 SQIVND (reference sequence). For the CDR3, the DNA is TGTGCCAGTAGTAGACCGACTAGTCCCTACGAGCAGTACTTC. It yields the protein CASSRPTSPYEQYF.

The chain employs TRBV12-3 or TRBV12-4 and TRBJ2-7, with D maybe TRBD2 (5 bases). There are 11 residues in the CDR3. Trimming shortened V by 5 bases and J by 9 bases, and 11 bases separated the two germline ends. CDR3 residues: CASSISVRQYF. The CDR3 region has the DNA TGTGCCAGCAGTATTAGCGTAAGGCAGTACTTC.

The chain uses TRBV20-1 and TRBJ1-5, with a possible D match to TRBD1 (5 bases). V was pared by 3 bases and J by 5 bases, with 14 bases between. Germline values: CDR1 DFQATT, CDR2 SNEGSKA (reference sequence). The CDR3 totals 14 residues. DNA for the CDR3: TGCAGTGCTAGTCCCTGGGTAGGGGATCAGCCCCAGCATTTT. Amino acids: CSASPWVGDQPQHF.

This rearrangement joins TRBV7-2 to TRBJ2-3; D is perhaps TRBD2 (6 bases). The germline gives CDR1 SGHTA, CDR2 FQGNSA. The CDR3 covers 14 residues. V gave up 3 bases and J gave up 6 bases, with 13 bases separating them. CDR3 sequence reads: CASSFDGRRDTQYF. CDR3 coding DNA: TGTGCCAGCAGCTTTGACGGGAGAAGGGATACGCAGTATTTT.

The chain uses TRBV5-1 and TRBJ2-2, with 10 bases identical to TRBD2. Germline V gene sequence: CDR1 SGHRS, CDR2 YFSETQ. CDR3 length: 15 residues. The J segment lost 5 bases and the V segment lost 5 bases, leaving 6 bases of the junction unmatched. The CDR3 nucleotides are TGCGCCAGCAGGGGTAGCGGGAGGAGAACCGGGGAGCTGTTTTTT. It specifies CASRGSGRRTGELFF.

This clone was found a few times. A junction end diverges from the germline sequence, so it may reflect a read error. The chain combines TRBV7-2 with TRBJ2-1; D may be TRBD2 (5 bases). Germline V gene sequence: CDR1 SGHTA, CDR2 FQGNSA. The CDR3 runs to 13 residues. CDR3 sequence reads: CASSPGGPSERFF. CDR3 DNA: TGTGCCAGCAGCCCCGGCGGGCCTTCGGAGCGGTTCTTC. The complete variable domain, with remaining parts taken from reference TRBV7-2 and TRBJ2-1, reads GAGVSQSPSNKVTEKGKDVELRCDPISGHTALYWYRQSLGQGLEFLIYFQGNSAPDKSGLPSDRFSAERTGGSVSTLTIQRTQQEDSAVYLCASSPGGPSERFFGPGTRLTVL.

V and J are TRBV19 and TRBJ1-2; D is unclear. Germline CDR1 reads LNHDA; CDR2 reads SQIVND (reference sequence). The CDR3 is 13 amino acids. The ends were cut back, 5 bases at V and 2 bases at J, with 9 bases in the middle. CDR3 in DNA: TGTGCCAGTAGTGACACAGACAACTATGGCTACACCTTC. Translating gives CASSDTDNYGYTF.

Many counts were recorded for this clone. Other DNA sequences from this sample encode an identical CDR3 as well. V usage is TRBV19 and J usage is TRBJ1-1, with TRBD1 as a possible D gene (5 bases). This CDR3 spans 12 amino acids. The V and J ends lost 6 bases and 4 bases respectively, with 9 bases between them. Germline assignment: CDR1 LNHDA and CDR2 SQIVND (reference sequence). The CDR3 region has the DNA TGTGCCAGTAGACCCCAGGGCACTGAAGCTTTCTTT. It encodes CASRPQGTEAFF.

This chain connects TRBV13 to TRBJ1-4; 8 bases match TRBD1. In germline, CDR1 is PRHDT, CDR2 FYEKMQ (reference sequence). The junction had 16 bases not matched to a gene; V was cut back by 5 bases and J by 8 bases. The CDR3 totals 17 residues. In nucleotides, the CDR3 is TGTGCCAGCAGCATCTCTCCACCGGGACAGGCGAAGGAAAAACTGTTTTTT. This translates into CASSISPPGQAKEKLFF.

CDR3 sequence reads: CASRKRQGANYGYTF. The CDR3 DNA follows: TGTGCCAGTCGAAAGAGACAGGGGGCAAACTATGGCTACACCTTC. The chain combines TRBV19 with TRBJ1-2; 10 bases fit TRBD1. CDR3 length: 15 residues. Germline V gene data show CDR1 as LNHDA and CDR2 as SQIVND (reference sequence). The V gene end was trimmed by 8 bases and the J gene end by 2 bases; junction bases not matched to a gene: 8.

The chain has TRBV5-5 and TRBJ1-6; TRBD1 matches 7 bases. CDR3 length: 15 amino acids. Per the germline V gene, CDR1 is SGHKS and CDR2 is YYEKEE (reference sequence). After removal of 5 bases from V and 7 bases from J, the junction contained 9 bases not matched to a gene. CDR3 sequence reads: CASSLNRGGNSPLHF. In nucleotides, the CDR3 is TGTGCCAGCAGTCTTAACAGGGGCGGAAATTCACCCCTCCACTTT.

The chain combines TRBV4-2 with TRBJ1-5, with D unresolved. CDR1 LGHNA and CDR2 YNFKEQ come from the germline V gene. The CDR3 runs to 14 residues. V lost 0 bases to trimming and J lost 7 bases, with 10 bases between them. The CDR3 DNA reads TGTGCCAGCAGCCAAGAGAGGCTCGGACAGCCCCAGCATTTT. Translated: CASSQERLGQPQHF.

As DNA, the CDR3 is TGTGCCAGCACCAGCGGGAGCTCCTACAATGAGCAGTTCTTC. Translated, it gives CASTSGSSYNEQFF. This chain uses TRBV5-4 with TRBJ2-1; TRBD2 agrees at 8 bases. CDR3 length equals 14 residues. Germline lookup yields CDR1 SGHNT and CDR2 YYREEE (reference sequence). V was clipped by 6 bases and J by 0 bases; unmatched bases: 2.

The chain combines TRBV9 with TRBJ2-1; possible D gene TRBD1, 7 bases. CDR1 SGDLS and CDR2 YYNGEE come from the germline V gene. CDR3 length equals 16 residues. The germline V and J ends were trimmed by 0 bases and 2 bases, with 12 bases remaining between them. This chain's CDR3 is CASSVGGGTAYNEQFF. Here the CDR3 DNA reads TGTGCCAGCAGCGTAGGAGGCGGGACAGCCTACAATGAGCAGTTCTTC.

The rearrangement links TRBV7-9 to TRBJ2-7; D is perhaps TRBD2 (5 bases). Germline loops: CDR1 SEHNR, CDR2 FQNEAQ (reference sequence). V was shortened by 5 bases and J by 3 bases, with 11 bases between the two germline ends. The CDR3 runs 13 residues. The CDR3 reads CASSISGNYEQYF. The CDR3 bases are TGTGCCAGCAGCATTTCGGGGAACTACGAGCAGTACTTC.